Listed below are T cell receptor beta chains from one sample, sequenced in a study of control samples from healthy donors and cancer patients. Here immunoSEQ multiplex PCR was the method, and the copy in TCRdb shows in-frame clones only, minus some. Here the sample spans roughly 170,000 clones, around 95% being singletons. Material for sequencing was blood. The origin of the receptors is a woman aged 60-75 years in good health. CDR3s include the opening cysteine and the closing phenylalanine or tryptophan. Fields, in order: CDR3 protein, V gene, clone size, J gene. A clone size is listed for some rows: how often the clone was seen (once, few, many), or a class if it is expanded.

CASSLAAGTQARETQYF TRBV5-1 . TRBJ2-5
CASSLPISWDTEAFF TRBV7-9 . TRBJ1-1
CASSTRRAVDEQYF TRBV6-2/TRBV6-3 . TRBJ2-7
CASSWTGDGYTF TRBV7-2 few TRBJ1-2
CAINTQQSQPQHF TRBV10-3 . TRBJ1-5
CASSEGRGSGNTIYF TRBV10-2 . TRBJ1-3
CASSPSRGYQPQHF TRBV27 . TRBJ1-5
CAWSERLNQPQHF TRBV30 . TRBJ1-5
CASSLVWTSGKETQYF TRBV5-6 . TRBJ2-5
CATSRDLTAFYGYTF TRBV15 . TRBJ1-2
CASSLSGQTTNEKLFF TRBV27 . TRBJ1-4
CATTRGYEKLFF TRBV15 . TRBJ1-4